These 24 T cell receptor beta chains were all obtained from the same sample, sequenced in a study of blood T cells in healthy people across ages. It was with a sample-barcoded 5' primer and a J-beta primer mix that a second PCR of roughly 6 to 11 cycles was run. A single record per CDR3 protein comes from TCRdb applying MiXCR to the 5' RACE reads. This table holds roughly 1,700,000 distinct CDR3 sequences, 28% found once. Sequencing used blood. All receptors derive from a young woman in good health.

The rearrangement uses TRBV11-2 and TRBJ2-5, with D maybe TRBD2 (6 bases). The CDR3 has 17 amino acids. CDR1 is SGHAT, CDR2 FQNNGV, per germline. The V gene lost 7 bases and the J gene lost 0 bases, with 21 bases spanning the gap. CDR3 nucleotides: TGTGCCAGCAACTTCCCAGCACAGACTAGGTACCAAGAGACCCAGTACTTC. It specifies CASNFPAQTRYQETQYF.

This clonotype was recorded a few times. This chain connects TRBV5-4 to TRBJ2-1; D is unresolved. V shed 0 bases and J shed 10 bases, with 5 bases lying between them. This CDR3 has 11 amino acids. The germline V gene encodes CDR1 SGHNT and CDR2 YYREEE (reference sequence). The CDR3 bases are TGTGCCAGCAGCTTGGTGCAGGAGCAGTTCTTC. Its translation: CASSLVQEQFF.

This clonotype was detected only once. One end of the junction fails to match germline, which may point to a read error. The rearrangement joins TRBV5-1 to TRBJ2-3; 12 bases agree with TRBD2. Germline V gene lookup returns CDR1 SGHRS and CDR2 YFSETQ. CDR3 length equals 15 residues. CDR3 protein: CVSSLTSGGLGTQYF. CDR3 DNA: TGCGTCAGCAGCTTGACTAGCGGGGGCTTGGGTACGCAGTATTTT. Combining the CDR3 with reference TRBV5-1 and TRBJ2-3 gives the whole variable domain KAGVTQTPRYLIKTRGQQVTLSCSPISGHRSVSWYQQTPGQGLQFLFEYFSETQRNKGNFPGRFSGRQFSNSRSEMNVSTLELGDSALYLCVSSLTSGGLGTQYFGPGTRLTVL.

This clonotype was counted only a few times. The rearrangement uses TRBV20-1 and TRBJ1-6; 7 bases are a match to TRBD1. The ends lost 5 bases at V and 0 bases at J; junction bases unmatched: 4. Per germline, CDR1 DFQATT and CDR2 SNEGSKA (reference sequence). CDR3 size: 15 residues. The CDR3 nucleotides read TGCAGTGCTGGGACAGCATCCTCCTATAATTCACCCCTCCACTTT. Amino acids: CSAGTASSYNSPLHF.

This clonotype was counted only a few times. This chain links TRBV5-1 with TRBJ2-1, with 7 bases aligning to TRBD2. With V trimmed by 0 bases and J by 14 bases, 5 bases remained unmatched. Germline V gene data show CDR1 as SGHRS and CDR2 as YFSETQ. This CDR3 is 12 amino acids long. The CDR3 sequence is CASSLVAGEKFF. DNA of the CDR3: TGCGCCAGCAGCTTGGTCGCGGGAGAGAAGTTCTTC.

This clonotype was observed many times. The chain links TRBV4-1 to TRBJ2-1; D gene unclear. V was clipped by 0 bases and J by 2 bases, with 11 bases between them. The germline V gene encodes CDR1 MGHRA and CDR2 YSYEKL. The CDR3 length is 16 residues. The CDR3 DNA reads TGCGCCAGCAGCCAAGAAAGGGATCTCCCCTACAATGAGCAGTTCTTC. Its translation is CASSQERDLPYNEQFF.

Only a few counts were recorded for this clonotype. The V gene is TRBV27, the J gene TRBJ2-6; either TRBD1 or TRBD2 may fit D (5 bases each). The V end lost 2 bases, the J end lost 2 bases, and 7 bases lay between the germline ends. Germline-derived CDR1 and CDR2 are MNHEY and SMNVEV (reference sequence). This CDR3 is 15 amino acids long. This chain's CDR3 is CASSLRDPGANVLTF. The CDR3 nucleotides are TGTGCCAGCAGTTTACGGGACCCTGGGGCCAACGTCCTGACTTTC.

In regard to this clonotype: A clone one base away is much larger, so this may be a read error. The rearrangement links TRBV10-1 to TRBJ2-5, with TRBD2 matching over 12 bases. CDR3 length: 16 residues. Germline V CDR1 and CDR2: WNHNN, SYGVQD (reference sequence). V shed 2 bases, J shed 3 bases, and the junction held 4 bases outside the gene matches. The CDR3 DNA sequence: TGCGCCAGCAGTGAGCCACTAGCGGGGGGCGAAGAGACCCAGTACTTC. Translated, it gives CASSEPLAGGEETQYF.

This clonotype was observed a few times. The rearrangement joins TRBV7-2 to TRBJ1-6; D unresolved. With 3 bases removed from V and 6 bases from J, the gap between germline ends came to 12 bases. CDR1 and CDR2 from the germline V gene are SGHTA and FQGNSA. The CDR3 has 15 residues. CDR3 DNA sequence: TGTGCCAGCAGCTTGTCATCACTGAGTAATTCACCCCTCCACTTT. Its translation: CASSLSSLSNSPLHF.

A single count supports this clonotype. The chain combines TRBV7-9 with TRBJ2-1, with 9 nucleotides matching TRBD2. V dropped 4 bases and J dropped 4; count of bases not matched to a gene: 5. Germline V gene sequence: CDR1 SEHNR, CDR2 FQNEAQ (reference sequence). The CDR3 runs 15 residues. CDR3 nucleotide sequence: TGTGCCAGCAGCTACCGGACTAGCGAGTACAATGAGCAGTTCTTC. Translated, it gives CASSYRTSEYNEQFF.

V gene TRBV19 combines with J gene TRBJ1-2; TRBD1 is a possible D gene (6 bases). Trimming left V 8 bases short and J 0 bases short, with 16 bases between. The CDR3 sequence is 15 residues long. The germline V gene encodes CDR1 LNHDA and CDR2 SQIVND (reference sequence). The CDR3 DNA reads as TGTGCCAGTCGGTTCCGGGGGCGGTCTAACTATGGCTACACCTTC. Protein sequence: CASRFRGRSNYGYTF.

For this clonotype: A read error is possible here, since a much larger clone lies one base away. The V gene is TRBV10-2, the J gene TRBJ2-7, with TRBD2 identical over 7 bases. J was trimmed by 2 bases and V by 6 bases; bases with no gene match: 7. The CDR3 length is 14 residues. Germline V gene lookup returns CDR1 WSHSY and CDR2 SAAADI. The CDR3 DNA follows: TGCGCCAGCAGCTTCTGGGCGGGGGCCTACGAGCAGTACTTC. This gives the protein CASSFWAGAYEQYF.

This clonotype has at least ten counts. The rearrangement links TRBV10-3 to TRBJ2-7; D possibly uses TRBD1 or TRBD2 (7 bases each). Germline CDR1 ENHRY, CDR2 SYGVKD. The CDR3 is 16 residues long. Trimming shortened V by 0 bases and J by 4 bases, and 16 bases separated the two germline ends. The DNA of the CDR3 is TGTGCCATCAGTGAGTCAGGGGGCGGGGGACCTTACGAGCAGTACTTC. Translation: CAISESGGGGPYEQYF.

This clonotype has just a few counts. The chain carries TRBV5-5 and TRBJ2-7; 7 nucleotides agree with TRBD2. The CDR3 runs 14 residues. The ends lost 3 bases at V and 2 bases at J; junction bases unmatched: 5. Looked up from germline, CDR1 is SGHKS and CDR2 is YYEKEE (reference sequence). In nucleotides, the CDR3 is TGTGCCAGCAGCTGGGAGGGTGTGACCTACGAGCAGTACTTC. Protein sequence: CASSWEGVTYEQYF. Together with reference TRBV5-5 and TRBJ2-7, the CDR3 gives the full variable domain: DAGVTQSPTHLIKTRGQQVTLRCSPISGHKSVSWYQQVLGQGPQFIFQYYEKEERGRGNFPDRFSARQFPNYSSELNVNALLLGDSALYLCASSWEGVTYEQYFGPGTRLTVT.

The V call is TRBV19, the J call TRBJ1-2; 7 bases are a match to TRBD1. The CDR3 has 12 amino acids. The germline V gene has CDR1 LNHDA and CDR2 SQIVND (reference sequence). J lost 8 bases, V lost 3 bases, and 3 bases had no gene match. The CDR3 bases are TGTGCCAGTAGTATCGGAGGGGGCGGCTACACCTTC. Translation: CASSIGGGGYTF.

This sequence joins TRBV15 and TRBJ2-1; either TRBD1 or TRBD2 may supply D (5 bases each). CDR3 length equals 14 residues. V lost 0 bases, J lost 6 bases, and 9 bases lay in between. CDR1 and CDR2 from the germline V gene are LNHNV and YYDKDF (reference sequence). The CDR3 coding sequence is TGTGCCACCAGCAGAGATGAGGGGATCAATGAGCAGTTCTTC. Translation: CATSRDEGINEQFF.

This clonotype was picked up a small number of times. A read error may be the cause here, since a much bigger clone is one base away. V gene TRBV20-1 combines with J gene TRBJ2-1; D remains unclear. The CDR3 covers 11 residues. V shed 3 bases and J shed 13 bases, with 13 bases lying between them. In germline, CDR1 is DFQATT, CDR2 SNEGSKA (reference sequence). The CDR3 nucleotides are TGCAGTGCTAGGAATGGAGCGAACCAGTTCTTC. Translating gives CSARNGANQFF.

This chain connects TRBV27 to TRBJ1-1, with D uncertain. V lost 8 bases to trimming and J lost 5 bases, with 9 bases between them. Per the germline V gene, CDR1 is MNHEY and CDR2 is SMNVEV (reference sequence). This CDR3 is 11 amino acids long. CDR3 DNA sequence: TGTGCCAGCCGTCGGGCTACTGAAGCTTTCTTT. This codes for CASRRATEAFF.

Worth noting for this clonotype: It may be a read error: a sequence one base away is much more abundant. The chain is built from TRBV6-2 or TRBV6-3 and TRBJ1-2; the D gene is possibly TRBD1 (5 bases). The germline V gene has CDR1 MNHEY and CDR2 SVGEGT. This CDR3 contains 13 residues. Trimming took 6 bases from V and 7 from J, leaving 15 bases between them. The CDR3 coding sequence is TGTGCCAGCAGCGTTGACAGTTCCTTTGGCTACACCTTC. Protein: CASSVDSSFGYTF.

This clonotype was seen only a few times. The chain carries TRBV20-1 and TRBJ1-4, with TRBD1 matching 7 bases. Germline loops: CDR1 DFQATT, CDR2 SNEGSKA (reference sequence). The CDR3 has 18 amino acids. The trim removed 0 bases at V and 3 bases at J, leaving 13 bases unmatched. The chain's CDR3 is CSAREPQGDVPPNEKLFF. The DNA for the CDR3 is TGCAGTGCTAGAGAGCCCCAGGGGGACGTCCCGCCTAATGAAAAACTGTTTTTT.

This clonotype was detected only a few times. The rearrangement uses TRBV3-1 and TRBJ2-1; tentatively, D is TRBD1 or TRBD2 (5 bases each). The CDR3 contains 15 residues. V was clipped by 4 bases and J by 8 bases, with 18 bases between them. Germline CDR1 reads LGHDT; CDR2 reads YNNKEL (reference sequence). CDR3 sequence (DNA): TGTGCCAGCAGCCTCGGGGACGGGGAAGTCGATGAGCAGTTCTTC. It translates to CASSLGDGEVDEQFF.

This clonotype was recorded at least ten times. Here the CDR3 reads CSVEDLRDRNTYEQYF. The CDR3 coding sequence is TGCAGCGTTGAAGACTTACGGGATCGTAACACCTACGAGCAGTACTTC. The chain carries TRBV29-1 and TRBJ2-7; D may be TRBD2 (5 bases). This CDR3 is 16 amino acids long. V lost 0 bases, J lost 2 bases, and 17 bases lay in between. CDR1 is SQVTM, CDR2 ANQGSEA, per germline.

This clonotype showed up many times. J is TRBJ1-2 and V is TRBV3-1; the D is unclear. Germline V lookup: CDR1 LGHDT, CDR2 YNNKEL (reference sequence). This CDR3 comprises 14 residues. Trimming left V 1 base short and J 1 base short, with 7 bases between. CDR3 coding DNA: TGTGCCAGCAGCCAAGGGTACAATAACTATGGCTACACCTTC. It specifies CASSQGYNNYGYTF.

The chain combines TRBV6-6 with TRBJ1-1, with TRBD1 matching over 9 bases. The germline V gene has CDR1 MNHNY and CDR2 SVGAGI (reference sequence). The CDR3 loop spans 15 amino acids. V shed 6 bases and J 4 bases; nucleotides not matched to a gene: 9. The CDR3, as DNA: TGTGCCAGCAGCCCAGGACAGGGGCGAGGCACTGAAGCTTTCTTT. This sequence encodes CASSPGQGRGTEAFF.